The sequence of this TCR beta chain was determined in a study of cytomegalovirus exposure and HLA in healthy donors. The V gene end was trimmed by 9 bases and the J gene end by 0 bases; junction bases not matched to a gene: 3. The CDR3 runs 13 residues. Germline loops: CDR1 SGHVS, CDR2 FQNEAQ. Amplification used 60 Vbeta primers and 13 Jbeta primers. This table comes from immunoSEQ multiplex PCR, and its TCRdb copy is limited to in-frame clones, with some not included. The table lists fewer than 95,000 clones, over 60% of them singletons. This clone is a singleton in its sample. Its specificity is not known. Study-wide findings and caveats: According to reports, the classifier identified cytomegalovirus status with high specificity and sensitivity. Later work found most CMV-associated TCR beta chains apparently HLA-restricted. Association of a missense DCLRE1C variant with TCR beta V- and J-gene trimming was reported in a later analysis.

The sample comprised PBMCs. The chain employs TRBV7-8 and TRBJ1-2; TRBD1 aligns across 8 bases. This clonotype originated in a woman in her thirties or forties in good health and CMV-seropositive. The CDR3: CASTGGANYGYTF. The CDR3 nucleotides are TGTGCCAGTACAGGGGGAGCTAACTATGGCTACACCTTC.